What follows are 32 T cell receptor beta chains derived from one specimen sequenced in a study of blood T cell repertoires in COVID-19. Here immunoSEQ multiplex PCR was the method, and the copy in TCRdb shows in-frame clones only, minus some. The sample includes 200,000 to 250,000 clones, around 82% seen only once; the top ten take about 4.5%. The sequenced sample was peripheral blood. Receptor source: a woman in her 70s with acute or convalescent COVID-19.

The rearrangement joins TRBV19 to TRBJ2-3, with 8 nucleotides matching TRBD2. V lost 1 base to trimming and J lost 4 bases; unmatched junction nucleotides: 4. Germline V gives CDR1 LNHDA, CDR2 SQIVND (reference sequence). This CDR3 comprises 15 residues. CDR3 loop: CASSIAGGPSDTQYF. The CDR3, as DNA: TGTGCCAGTAGTATAGCGGGGGGGCCCTCAGATACGCAGTATTTT.

CDR3 sequence reads: CASSLYSTGESPLHF. CDR3 in DNA: TGTGCCAGCAGTTTATATTCGACAGGGGAGTCACCCCTCCACTTT. V and J are TRBV27 and TRBJ1-6; 8 nucleotides align to TRBD1. The germline CDR1 and CDR2 sequences are MNHEY and SMNVEV (reference sequence). V gave up 1 base and J gave up 10 bases; unmatched junction bases: 6. The CDR3 has 15 amino acids.

The table lists this clone with a few counts. The chain recombines TRBV5-1 with TRBJ2-7, with 7 bases aligning to TRBD1. The CDR3 totals 14 residues. Germline assignment: CDR1 SGHRS and CDR2 YFSETQ. After removal of 4 bases from V and 0 bases from J, the junction contained 4 bases not matched to a gene. Here the CDR3 DNA reads TGCGCCAGCAGCATGGACAGGTACTCCTACGAGCAGTACTTC. It yields the protein CASSMDRYSYEQYF.

The V gene is TRBV23-1, the J gene TRBJ1-5; tentative D call: TRBD1 (6 bases). TRBV23-1 belongs to the ORF category, with a function that is uncertain. V lost 3 bases and J 2 bases, leaving 23 bases between the germline ends. The CDR3 has 19 residues. The DNA for the CDR3 is TGCGCCAGCAGTCACTGCCTGGGACAAGGCCAAGGGGGCAATCAGCCCCAGCATTTT. Residues: CASSHCLGQGQGGNQPQHF.

The chain combines TRBV5-1 with TRBJ1-5, with D perhaps TRBD1 (5 bases). With 2 bases removed from V and 6 bases from J, the gap between germline ends came to 15 bases. The CDR3 loop spans 15 amino acids. From germline, CDR1 is SGHRS and CDR2 YFSETQ. The CDR3 DNA sequence: TGCGCCAGCAGCTTAGAAGGGGTTGGTACTCAGCCCCAGCATTTT. It is translated as CASSLEGVGTQPQHF.

This chain uses TRBV2 with TRBJ1-6; 11 bases agree with TRBD1. The CDR3 runs to 14 residues. Germline CDR1 SNHLY, CDR2 FYNNEI. V was clipped by 5 bases and J by 9 bases; unmatched bases: 3. The CDR3 loop reads CASSSGTGGSPLHF. Written as DNA, the CDR3 is TGTGCCAGCAGTTCCGGGACAGGGGGTTCACCCCTCCACTTT.

This clone turned up a few times. The rearrangement uses TRBV7-8 and TRBJ1-2, with D uncertain. Deletions cut 5 bases from V and 8 bases from J, with 12 bases between. There are 12 residues in the CDR3. In germline, CDR1 is SGHVS, CDR2 FQNEAQ. The CDR3 loop is CASSLYGRGYTF. The CDR3 bases are TGTGCCAGCAGCCTTTATGGGCGAGGCTACACCTTC.

CDR3 nucleotides: TGTGCCAGCAGCACAGACAGATCGAACACTGAAGCTTTCTTT. Translating gives CASSTDRSNTEAFF. The genes are TRBV7-9 and TRBJ1-1; TRBD1 is a possible D gene (5 bases). Trimming removed 5 bases at V and 1 base at J, with 11 bases between. This CDR3 contains 14 residues. Germline V CDR1 and CDR2: SEHNR, FQNEAQ (reference sequence).

J is TRBJ1-2 and V is TRBV27; D uncertain. CDR3 length: 14 amino acids. Trimming pared 1 base from V and 2 bases from J, leaving 8 bases between. CDR1 and CDR2 from the germline V gene are MNHEY and SMNVEV (reference sequence). The DNA for the CDR3 is TGTGCCAGCAGTTTATGGGCAGGAAACTATGGCTACACCTTC. Protein product: CASSLWAGNYGYTF.

In its sample, this clone was seen once. The V call is TRBV30, the J call TRBJ1-5; no reliable D call. V lost 5 bases and J lost 2, with 16 bases in between. Germline V lookup: CDR1 GTSNPN, CDR2 SVGIG (reference sequence). The CDR3 consists of 15 residues. The CDR3 DNA reads as TGTGCCTGGGGCCCCATTGGGGAGGGCAATCAGCCCCAGCATTTT. Encoded protein: CAWGPIGEGNQPQHF.

This clone appeared a few times. Other DNA sequences in the sample encode the same CDR3. This chain links TRBV24-1 with TRBJ2-5; TRBD1 aligns across 11 bases. Germline CDR1 KGHDR, CDR2 SFDVKD. The CDR3 has 13 residues. The V gene end was trimmed by 9 bases and the J gene end by 1 base; junction bases not matched to a gene: 0. CDR3 nucleotides: TGTGCCACCGGACAGGGGGCCCAAGAGACCCAGTACTTC. Its translation is CATGQGAQETQYF.

This chain links TRBV6-5 with TRBJ1-3, with 7 bases fitting TRBD1. The germline CDR1 and CDR2 sequences are MNHEY and SVGAGI. The ends lost 4 bases at V and 5 bases at J; junction bases unmatched: 8. The CDR3 contains 15 residues. CDR3 in amino acids: CASSSQGGGRNTIYF. In nucleotides, the CDR3 is TGTGCCAGCAGTTCGCAGGGGGGAGGAAGAAACACCATATATTTT.

To note about this clone: The junction shows a germline mismatch at one end, possibly a read error. This chain uses TRBV19 with TRBJ1-5; D is unclear. The CDR3 totals 17 residues. Germline V gene sequence: CDR1 LNHDA, CDR2 SQIVND (reference sequence). CDR3 residues: CTSSIRQAGYSNQPQHF. CDR3 nucleotides: TGTACCAGTAGTATACGGCAGGCAGGATATAGCAATCAGCCCCAGCATTTT.

The chain uses TRBV4-2 and TRBJ2-1; TRBD1 matches 9 bases. Germline V lookup: CDR1 LGHNA, CDR2 YNFKEQ. This CDR3 comprises 16 residues. Losses at the gene ends were 0 bases for V and 3 bases for J; bases not matched to a gene: 3. The CDR3 reads CASSQEGQGYYNEQFF. DNA of the CDR3: TGTGCCAGCAGCCAAGAGGGACAGGGATACTACAATGAGCAGTTCTTC.

This clone was observed a single time. V is TRBV27 and J is TRBJ2-3; 8 nucleotides match TRBD2. V shed 6 bases and J 3 bases; nucleotides not matched to a gene: 5. The CDR3 spans 14 residues. The germline V gene encodes CDR1 MNHEY and CDR2 SMNVEV (reference sequence). In DNA form, the CDR3 reads TGTGCCAGCAGGGTACGGGGGGGGACAGATACGCAGTATTTT. This encodes CASRVRGGTDTQYF.

The chain recombines TRBV11-2 with TRBJ2-7; TRBD1 might be the D (5 bases). Germline assignment: CDR1 SGHAT and CDR2 FQNNGV. V was trimmed by 3 bases and J by 0 bases, leaving 9 bases between them. This CDR3 has 14 amino acids. In DNA, the CDR3 is TGTGCCAGCAGCTTCGGACAAATCTCCTACGAGCAGTACTTC. Residues: CASSFGQISYEQYF.

The V gene is TRBV5-1, the J gene TRBJ2-3, with 7 bases that match TRBD1. Germline-derived CDR1 and CDR2 are SGHRS and YFSETQ. V gave up 6 bases and J gave up 3 bases; unmatched junction bases: 7. CDR3 size: 14 residues. CDR3 in DNA: TGCGCCAGCATGCCGAACAGGGGAACAGATACGCAGTATTTT. Amino acid sequence: CASMPNRGTDTQYF.

V and J are TRBV11-2 and TRBJ1-4; TRBD1 is a possible D gene (5 bases). Germline V gene sequence: CDR1 SGHAT, CDR2 FQNNGV. There are 16 residues in the CDR3. With 1 base removed from V and 5 bases from J, the gap between germline ends came to 14 bases. Written as DNA, the CDR3 is TGTGCCAGCAGCTTAGGAACGGTCAGGGAAAATGAAAAACTGTTTTTT. This sequence encodes CASSLGTVRENEKLFF.

The CDR3: CASSPELKTEAFF. The CDR3 nucleotides read TGTGCCAGCAGTCCGGAGTTAAAGACCGAAGCTTTCTTT. The V and J genes are TRBV27 and TRBJ1-1; D is unresolved. Looked up from germline, CDR1 is MNHEY and CDR2 is SMNVEV (reference sequence). The CDR3 extends over 13 amino acids. Trimming pared 5 bases from V and 8 bases from J, leaving 15 bases between.

The sample holds one count of this clone. The chain links TRBV9 to TRBJ2-2; no firm D call. Deletions cut 0 bases from V and 3 bases from J, with 9 bases between. CDR3 length equals 15 residues. Germline V lookup: CDR1 SGDLS, CDR2 YYNGEE. In DNA, the CDR3 is TGTGCCAGCAGCGTAGGGCCGCTGTACACCGGGGAGCTGTTTTTT. Amino acid sequence: CASSVGPLYTGELFF.

This chain connects TRBV21-1 to TRBJ1-6; TRBD1 was called by the table and not checked on the DNA. TRBV21-1 is a recognized pseudogene. CDR3 size: 16 residues. The CDR3 sequence is CASSKFRGKGNSPLHF. Here the CDR3 DNA reads TGTGCCAGCAGCAAATTCAGGGGCAAGGGGAATTCACCCCTCCACTTT.

This clone was observed a handful of times. This chain joins TRBV24-1 and TRBJ1-1; 7 bases fit TRBD1. This CDR3 is built from 12 residues. From germline, CDR1 is KGHDR and CDR2 SFDVKD. The CDR3 here is CGDSGQPVEAFF. The CDR3 DNA follows: TGTGGAGACTCGGGACAGCCAGTCGAAGCTTTCTTT.

This clone was seen just once. DNA of the CDR3: TGTGCCAGCTCACCACCGGCGGGGGGCAGGGGCATACTGTTTTTT. Translating it yields CASSPPAGGRGILFF. This chain joins TRBV18 and TRBJ1-4, with D possibly TRBD1 on 6 matching bases. The CDR3 spans 15 residues. Looked up from germline, CDR1 is KGHSH and CDR2 is LQKENI. The V and J ends lost 0 bases and 13 bases respectively, with 18 bases between them.

The DNA of the CDR3 is TGTGCCAGCAGTTTACCGAACTATAACAGGGGCCGAACGAACACCGGGGAGCTGTTTTTT. Amino acids: CASSLPNYNRGRTNTGELFF. J is TRBJ2-2 and V is TRBV27; TRBD1 matches at 7 bases. Losses at the gene ends were 2 bases for V and 0 bases for J; bases not matched to a gene: 15. The germline gives CDR1 MNHEY, CDR2 SMNVEV (reference sequence). The CDR3 is 20 residues long.

The V and J genes are TRBV10-3 and TRBJ2-2; the D gene is possibly TRBD2 (5 bases). This CDR3 comprises 12 residues. The germline gives CDR1 ENHRY, CDR2 SYGVKD. The V gene lost 11 bases and the J gene lost 6 bases, with 13 bases spanning the gap. The DNA of the CDR3 is TGTGCCGCTAGACAAGCGGCCGGGGAGCTGTTTTTT. It encodes CAARQAAGELFF.

This chain's CDR3 is CASSGVYGGQPQHF. DNA of the CDR3: TGTGCCAGCAGCGGGGTATACGGAGGTCAGCCCCAGCATTTT. This chain links TRBV27 with TRBJ1-5; D is ambiguous. Germline V gene sequence: CDR1 MNHEY, CDR2 SMNVEV (reference sequence). CDR3 size: 14 residues. V lost 6 bases and J 6 bases, leaving 15 bases between the germline ends.

This clone was detected a few times. The rearrangement links TRBV2 to TRBJ2-7, with D maybe TRBD2 (7 bases). Germline V gene lookup returns CDR1 SNHLY and CDR2 FYNNEI. V lost 10 bases and J lost 7, with 20 bases in between. There are 13 residues in the CDR3. Written as DNA, the CDR3 is TGTGCCATCGGACTAGACCGGGACATGGAGCAGTACTTC. Translation gives CAIGLDRDMEQYF.

This clone was seen a single time. V gene TRBV20-1 combines with J gene TRBJ2-7, with D maybe TRBD2 (5 bases). The V end was cut by 3 bases, the J end by 0 bases, with 12 bases between. Germline V gene data show CDR1 as DFQATT and CDR2 as SNEGSKA (reference sequence). The CDR3 covers 14 residues. This CDR3 reads CSASRGLSSYEQYF. Here the CDR3 DNA reads TGCAGTGCTAGTAGAGGGCTAAGCTCCTACGAGCAGTACTTC.

The rearrangement links TRBV2 to TRBJ1-1; weak D call: TRBD1 (5 bases). V lost 0 bases and J lost 4, with 15 bases in between. Germline V CDR1 and CDR2: SNHLY, FYNNEI. The CDR3 covers 16 residues. CDR3 bases: TGTGCCAGCAGTGAAGCCTCGACAGAATTGGGCACTGAAGCTTTCTTT. The encoded protein is CASSEASTELGTEAFF.

The V and J genes are TRBV10-3 and TRBJ2-3; 7 bases are a match to TRBD1. Germline CDR1 and CDR2: ENHRY and SYGVKD. The CDR3 has 15 residues. V lost 7 bases to trimming and J lost 2 bases; unmatched junction nucleotides: 9. The CDR3 loop is CAITRRQGLTDTQYF. The CDR3 nucleotides are TGTGCCATCACTCGGCGACAGGGCCTCACAGATACGCAGTATTTT.

This chain uses TRBV7-6 with TRBJ2-5; D not resolved. V was pared by 1 base and J by 5 bases, with 8 bases between. The length of the CDR3 is 13 residues. In germline, CDR1 is SGHVS, CDR2 FNYEAQ. The CDR3 DNA sequence: TGTGCCAGCAGCTTAGACAGAAGGGAGACCCAGTACTTC. Its translation is CASSLDRRETQYF.

The rearrangement joins TRBV7-2 to TRBJ2-3; 9 bases fit TRBD2. Germline V gives CDR1 SGHTA, CDR2 FQGNSA. The length of the CDR3 is 16 residues. Trimming at V came to 1 base and at J to 6 bases, leaving 8 bases not matched to a gene. The CDR3 region has the DNA TGTGCCAGCAGCTTAGTAGGGCTAGCGGGGAAGGATACGCAGTATTTT. Its protein is CASSLVGLAGKDTQYF.